Below are 11 T cell receptor beta chains sequenced from a single sample in a study of T-cell reconstitution after alpha-beta-depleted transplantation in children. Molecular barcoding with unique molecular identifiers was used for the TCRbeta library. TCRdb re-called the PCR reads through MiXCR, storing one row per CDR3 protein. In the table there are about 610,000 distinct CDR3 sequences, about 10% of which are singletons. Sample: PBMCs from the stem cell graft donor, taken from the stem cell graft. Receptors originate from a human donor who donated a stem cell graft to a child with acute myeloid leukemia.

This clonotype was observed at least ten times. The rearrangement joins TRBV4-3 to TRBJ2-1, with a tentative D call TRBD2 (6 bases). CDR3 length equals 15 residues. Trimming left V 0 bases short and J 8 bases short, with 14 bases between. Germline V gene lookup returns CDR1 LGHNA and CDR2 YSLEER. DNA for the CDR3: TGCGCCAGCAGCCAAGATACGGCGGGATTAGATGAGCAGTTCTTC. It yields the protein CASSQDTAGLDEQFF.

This clonotype was seen more than once but under ten times. The chain has TRBV12-3 or TRBV12-4 and TRBJ2-3, with TRBD2 matching over 7 bases. The trim removed 1 base at V and 2 bases at J, leaving 12 bases unmatched. This CDR3 has 18 residues. CDR3 nucleotide sequence: TGTGCCAGCAGTTTAGGCGAGGGAGGGTCCGGAGCCACAGATACGCAGTATTTT. Translation gives CASSLGEGGSGATDTQYF.

This clonotype showed up many times. The J gene is TRBJ2-1, the V gene TRBV29-1; D might be TRBD1 or TRBD2, each matching 5 bases. CDR1 and CDR2 (germline): SQVTM, ANQGSEA. V gave up 6 bases and J gave up 8 bases, with 20 bases separating them. CDR3 length: 14 amino acids. CDR3 region: CSVPGGLGRYEQFF. The CDR3, as DNA: TGCAGCGTCCCGGGCGGGTTGGGACGATATGAGCAGTTCTTC.

This clonotype has only a few counts. The chain recombines TRBV7-9 with TRBJ1-2, with D unclear. The CDR3 has 13 residues. Germline values: CDR1 SEHNR, CDR2 FQNEAQ (reference sequence). V was trimmed by 8 bases and J by 8 bases, leaving 18 bases between them. The CDR3 DNA reads TGTGCCAGCTCAGGCCCCCCTCTTTGGGGCTACACCTTC. Its translation is CASSGPPLWGYTF.

This clonotype has a count of ten or more. The genes are TRBV30 and TRBJ2-7; D is uncertain. V was shortened by 1 base and J by 3 bases, with 7 bases between the two germline ends. CDR3 length: 12 amino acids. Germline loops: CDR1 GTSNPN, CDR2 SVGIG (reference sequence). The CDR3 DNA sequence: TGTGCCTGGAGTGCTGCAGTCTACGAGCAGTACTTC. Amino acids: CAWSAAVYEQYF.

In its sample, this clonotype was seen many times. The chain uses TRBV20-1 and TRBJ2-2, with a possible D match to TRBD2 (7 bases). Germline V gene data show CDR1 as DFQATT and CDR2 as SNEGSKA (reference sequence). With 7 bases removed from V and 2 bases from J, the gap between germline ends came to 14 bases. The CDR3 extends over 14 amino acids. The CDR3 spells CSGRGTINTGELFF. The CDR3, as DNA: TGCAGTGGGAGGGGGACTATTAACACCGGGGAGCTGTTTTTT.

V is TRBV29-1 and J is TRBJ1-3; D ambiguous. The CDR3 sequence is 16 residues long. V was pared by 0 bases and J by 0 bases, with 12 bases between. Germline V CDR1 and CDR2: SQVTM, ANQGSEA. The CDR3 DNA is TGCAGCGTTGAAGATTTGGGCTTTGGCTCTGGAAACACCATATATTTT. The encoded protein is CSVEDLGFGSGNTIYF.

This clonotype was picked up many times. The chain is built from TRBV7-2 and TRBJ2-2, with 9 bases aligning to TRBD2. CDR1 SGHTA and CDR2 FQGNSA come from the germline V gene. The CDR3 loop spans 16 amino acids. V trimming: 5 bases; J trimming: 6 bases; junction bases outside the gene matches: 10. CDR3: CASSPQTQREAGELFF. The DNA of the CDR3 is TGTGCCAGCAGCCCTCAAACCCAGCGGGAGGCCGGGGAGCTGTTTTTT.

This clonotype has a handful of counts. The V call is TRBV20-1, the J call TRBJ1-4, with TRBD1 matching 12 bases. The CDR3 loop spans 15 amino acids. Germline V gives CDR1 DFQATT, CDR2 SNEGSKA (reference sequence). J was trimmed by 7 bases and V by 4 bases; bases with no gene match: 7. The CDR3 DNA is TGCAGTGCTAACCTCCGGGACAGGGGGCCTGAAAAACTGTTTTTT. Residues: CSANLRDRGPEKLFF.

This chain links TRBV5-1 with TRBJ2-7; perhaps TRBD2 as D (6 bases). Germline CDR1 and CDR2: SGHRS and YFSETQ. Trimming took off 0 bases at V and 3 bases at J, with 10 bases between the two ends. This CDR3 has 14 amino acids. CDR3 nucleotides: TGCGCCAGCAGCTTGGTCACTAGCATCTACGAGCAGTACTTC. Translated, it gives CASSLVTSIYEQYF.

Only a few counts were recorded for this clonotype. The rearrangement links TRBV6-1 to TRBJ2-7; D gene unclear. Germline V CDR1 and CDR2: MNHNS, SASEGT. The CDR3 consists of 14 residues. With 6 bases removed from V and 2 bases from J, the gap between germline ends came to 14 bases. CDR3 DNA sequence: TGTGCCAGCAGCAAAACTAAGACACCCTACGAGCAGTACTTC. Translating gives CASSKTKTPYEQYF.